This T cell receptor beta chain was captured in a study of cytomegalovirus exposure and HLA in healthy donors. The study, taken as a whole, reports: A link between a missense DCLRE1C variant and TCR beta V- and J-gene trimming emerged from a later analysis. Reports credit the classifier with highly specific, highly sensitive diagnosis of cytomegalovirus status. The study found most TCR sequences rare, yet found some public TCRs in many donors.

The CDR3 contains 12 residues. Per the germline V gene, CDR1 is SQVTM and CDR2 is ANQGSEA. The ends were cut back, 6 bases at V and 6 bases at J, with 11 bases in the middle. A remark on this clone: Its antigen remains unidentified.

Vbeta (60) and Jbeta (13) primers were used in the PCR. Produced via immunoSEQ multiplex PCR; TCRdb's table is partial and in-frame only. Its table records around 76,000 clones. The sequencing sample was made of PBMCs. The genes are TRBV29-1 and TRBJ1-4; D is ambiguous. The source is a woman in her sixties or seventies in good health and CMV-seronegative. The CDR3 region has the DNA TGCAGCGTGCCTGGACTGGATGAAAAACTGTTTTTT. This encodes CSVPGLDEKLFF.